This T cell receptor (beta chain) was retrieved from a study of shared T cell receptors in the human thymus. Looked up from germline, CDR1 is SGHRS and CDR2 is YFSETQ. This CDR3 has 20 amino acids. V was trimmed by 4 bases and J by 0 bases, leaving 26 bases between them. The assay was immunoSEQ multiplex PCR, and TCRdb's table has in-frame clones only and misses some. Here the sample spans 500,000 to 850,000 clones, around 87% being singletons. The sample also formed part of further work on human thymus T cells. This second study notes: Corrective heart surgery yielded resections, and these provided the thymus tissue.

The chain combines TRBV5-1 with TRBJ2-1; maybe TRBD2 (5 bases). The receptor comes from a boy in the first two years of life with a congenital heart defect. The sample taken for sequencing was thymocytes. This CDR3 is CASSPDPGSIEPVSYNEQFF. The CDR3 bases are TGCGCCAGCAGCCCGGATCCGGGATCAATCGAGCCCGTCTCCTACAATGAGCAGTTCTTC. The variable domain in full, completed from reference TRBV5-1 and TRBJ2-1, reads KAGVTQTPRYLIKTRGQQVTLSCSPISGHRSVSWYQQTPGQGLQFLFEYFSETQRNKGNFPGRFSGRQFSNSRSEMNVSTLELGDSALYLCASSPDPGSIEPVSYNEQFFGPGTRLTVL.